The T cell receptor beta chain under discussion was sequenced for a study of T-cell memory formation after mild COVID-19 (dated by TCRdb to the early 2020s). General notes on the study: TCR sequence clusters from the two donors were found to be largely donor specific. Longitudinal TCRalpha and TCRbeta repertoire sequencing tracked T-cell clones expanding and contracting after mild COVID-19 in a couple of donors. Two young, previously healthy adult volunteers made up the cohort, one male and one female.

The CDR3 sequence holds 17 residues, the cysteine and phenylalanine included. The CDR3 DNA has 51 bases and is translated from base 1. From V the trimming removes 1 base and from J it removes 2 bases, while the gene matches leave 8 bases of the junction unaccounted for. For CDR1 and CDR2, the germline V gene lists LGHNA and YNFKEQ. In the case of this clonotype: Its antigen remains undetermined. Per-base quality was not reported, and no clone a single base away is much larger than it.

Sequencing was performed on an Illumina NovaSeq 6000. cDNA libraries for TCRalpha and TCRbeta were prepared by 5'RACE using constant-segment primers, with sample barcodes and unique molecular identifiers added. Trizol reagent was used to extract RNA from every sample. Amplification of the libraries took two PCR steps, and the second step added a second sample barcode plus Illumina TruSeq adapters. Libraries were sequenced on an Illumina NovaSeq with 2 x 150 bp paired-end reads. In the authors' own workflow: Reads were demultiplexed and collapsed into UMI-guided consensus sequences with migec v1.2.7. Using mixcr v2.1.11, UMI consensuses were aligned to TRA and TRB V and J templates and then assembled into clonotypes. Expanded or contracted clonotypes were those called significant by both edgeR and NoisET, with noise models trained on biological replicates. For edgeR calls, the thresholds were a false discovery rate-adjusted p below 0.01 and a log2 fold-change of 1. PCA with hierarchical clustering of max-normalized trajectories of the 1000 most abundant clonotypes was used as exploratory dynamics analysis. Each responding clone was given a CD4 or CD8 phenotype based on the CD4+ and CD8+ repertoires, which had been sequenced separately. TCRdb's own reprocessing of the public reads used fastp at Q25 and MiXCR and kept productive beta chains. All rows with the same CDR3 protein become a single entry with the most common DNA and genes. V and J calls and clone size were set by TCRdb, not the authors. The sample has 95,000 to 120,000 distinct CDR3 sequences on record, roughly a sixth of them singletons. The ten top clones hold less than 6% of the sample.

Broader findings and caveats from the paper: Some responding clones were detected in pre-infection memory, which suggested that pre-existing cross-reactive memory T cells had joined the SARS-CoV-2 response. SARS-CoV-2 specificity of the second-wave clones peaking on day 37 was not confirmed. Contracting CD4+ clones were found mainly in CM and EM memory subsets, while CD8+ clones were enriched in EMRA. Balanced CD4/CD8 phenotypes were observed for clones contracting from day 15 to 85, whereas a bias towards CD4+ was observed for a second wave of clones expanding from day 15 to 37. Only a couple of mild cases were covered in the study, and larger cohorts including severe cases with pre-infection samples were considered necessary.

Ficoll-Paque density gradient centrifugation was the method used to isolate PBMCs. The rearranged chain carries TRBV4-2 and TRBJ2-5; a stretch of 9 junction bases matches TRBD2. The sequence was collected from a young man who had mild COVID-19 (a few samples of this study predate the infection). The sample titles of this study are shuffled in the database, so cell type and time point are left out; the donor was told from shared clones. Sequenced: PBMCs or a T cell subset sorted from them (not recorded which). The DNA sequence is TGTGCCAGCAGCCAAGGCCCTTTGGCGGGGGGGCAAGAGACCCAGTACTTC. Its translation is CASSQGPLAGGQETQYF.